The 26 T cell receptor beta chains below come from one sample, sequenced in a study of cytomegalovirus exposure and HLA in healthy donors. PCR used 60 Vbeta primers and 13 Jbeta primers. Sequenced by immunoSEQ multiplex PCR; TCRdb stores in-frame clones only, minus some. The repertoire includes some 150,000 clones, around 75% of them detected once, and 2.9% sits in the top ten. The sequencing input was PBMCs. Receptor source: a woman in her twenties or thirties in good health and CMV-seronegative.

This chain uses TRBV6-6 with TRBJ1-5; tentatively, D is TRBD1 (5 bases). The V gene lost 6 bases and the J gene lost 1 base, with 13 bases spanning the gap. Germline V gene sequence: CDR1 MNHNY, CDR2 SVGAGI (reference sequence). This CDR3 comprises 15 residues. Here the CDR3 reads CASSPGKRSNQPQHF. The CDR3 nucleotides read TGTGCCAGCAGCCCAGGGAAGCGAAGCAATCAGCCCCAGCATTTT.

This chain's CDR3 is CASSLDSYSYEQYF. The CDR3 bases are TGTGCCAGCAGCTTAGACAGTTACTCCTACGAGCAGTACTTC. This chain connects TRBV7-9 to TRBJ2-7; D is unclear. Germline CDR1 is SEHNR and CDR2 is FQNEAQ (reference sequence). This CDR3 spans 14 amino acids. V was shortened by 1 base and J by 0 bases, with 7 bases between the two germline ends.

This clone turned up a few times. The chain joins TRBV5-1 to TRBJ1-1, with 10 bases that match TRBD1. This CDR3 has 16 amino acids. V trimming: 3 bases; J trimming: 3 bases; junction bases outside the gene matches: 8. CDR1 and CDR2 from the germline V gene are SGHRS and YFSETQ. The CDR3 is CASSYLTGGIDTEAFF. CDR3 nucleotides: TGCGCCAGCAGCTACTTGACAGGGGGCATCGACACTGAAGCTTTCTTT.

This chain uses TRBV11-2 with TRBJ2-7; possible D gene TRBD1, 6 bases. CDR3 size: 13 residues. The germline V gene encodes CDR1 SGHAT and CDR2 FQNNGV. Deletions cut 7 bases from V and 6 bases from J, with 16 bases between. CDR3 loop: CASTGRGVLEQYF. DNA for the CDR3: TGTGCCAGCACGGGCAGGGGCGTCCTCGAGCAGTACTTC.

The chain joins TRBV5-1 to TRBJ2-5; perhaps TRBD2 as D (5 bases). Per the germline V gene, CDR1 is SGHRS and CDR2 is YFSETQ. Trimming cost V 0 bases and J 0 bases, with 12 bases left between them. The CDR3 length is 16 residues. CDR3 sequence: CASSLGTLLYQETQYF. The DNA for the CDR3 is TGCGCCAGCAGCTTGGGGACTTTACTGTACCAAGAGACCCAGTACTTC.

The chain uses TRBV19 and TRBJ2-4; D not certain. Trimming stripped 5 bases from V and 1 base from J, with 12 bases between. The CDR3 consists of 15 residues. Germline loops: CDR1 LNHDA, CDR2 SQIVND (reference sequence). The CDR3 DNA reads as TGTGCCAGTAGTTCATCGGGTTTTGCCAAAAACATTCAGTACTTC. Residues: CASSSSGFAKNIQYF.

The chain employs TRBV20-1 and TRBJ1-1; D is undetermined. Trimming pared 4 bases from V and 2 bases from J, leaving 5 bases between. The V gene's germline CDR1 is DFQATT and CDR2 SNEGSKA (reference sequence). The CDR3 loop spans 11 amino acids. CDR3 residues: CSAIINTEAFF. The DNA of the CDR3 is TGCAGTGCTATTATCAACACTGAAGCTTTCTTT.

The chain is built from TRBV5-6 and TRBJ1-1; D unclear. Per germline, CDR1 SGHDT and CDR2 YYEEEE. This CDR3 has 15 amino acids. The germline V and J ends were trimmed by 4 bases and 0 bases, with 13 bases remaining between them. CDR3 nucleotides: TGTGCCAGCAGCGGGCCAGAGGGCCTGAACACTGAAGCTTTCTTT. It yields the protein CASSGPEGLNTEAFF.

This chain connects TRBV11-1 to TRBJ2-5; tentatively, D is TRBD1 (6 bases). V was cut by 6 bases and J by 1 base, with 9 bases left in between. Germline CDR1 SGHAT, CDR2 FQDESV (reference sequence). The CDR3 loop spans 13 amino acids. Here the CDR3 DNA reads TGTGCCAGCAGGTTGACAGGCCAAGAGACCCAGTACTTC. Protein: CASRLTGQETQYF.

This sequence joins TRBV7-9 and TRBJ2-7; 13 bases agree with TRBD2. The ends lost 8 bases at V and 6 bases at J; junction bases unmatched: 13. The CDR3 totals 16 residues. Germline V gene sequence: CDR1 SEHNR, CDR2 FQNEAQ (reference sequence). Here the CDR3 DNA reads TGTGCCAGCGGTCTCCAGGTTACTAGCGGGAGGGGCGAGCAGTACTTC. It yields the protein CASGLQVTSGRGEQYF.

CDR3 sequence (DNA): TGCAGCGTTGATAGGGGTGGAGCGGAGCAGTTCTTC. Its protein product is CSVDRGGAEQFF. The chain joins TRBV29-1 to TRBJ2-1, with D tentatively TRBD1 (5 bases). The germline gives CDR1 SQVTM, CDR2 ANQGSEA. The CDR3 runs to 12 residues. Trimming pared 3 bases from V and 10 bases from J, leaving 13 bases between.

This chain connects TRBV5-1 to TRBJ2-2; 10 nucleotides line up with TRBD2. J was trimmed by 5 bases and V by 5 bases; bases with no gene match: 0. The germline gives CDR1 SGHRS, CDR2 YFSETQ. This CDR3 has 13 residues. The CDR3 region is CASRLAGTGELFF. Here the CDR3 DNA reads TGCGCCAGCAGACTAGCGGGGACCGGGGAGCTGTTTTTT.

The chain carries TRBV7-8 and TRBJ1-3; possibly TRBD1 for D (5 bases). From germline, CDR1 is SGHVS and CDR2 FQNEAQ. CDR3 length: 15 amino acids. Trimming took 3 bases from V and 0 from J, leaving 9 bases between them. In nucleotides, the CDR3 is TGTGCCAGCAGCTTTTTAGACAGCTCTGGAAACACCATATATTTT. Amino acid sequence: CASSFLDSSGNTIYF.

This clone was seen only a few times. In nucleotides, the CDR3 is TGTGCCATCAGTGAGCCAGGCGGGCGCGACGAGCAGTACTTC. Translation: CAISEPGGRDEQYF. The chain recombines TRBV10-3 with TRBJ2-7; D might be TRBD2 (5 bases). CDR1 is ENHRY and CDR2 is SYGVKD in the germline V gene. The germline V and J ends were trimmed by 2 bases and 5 bases, with 13 bases remaining between them. This CDR3 spans 14 amino acids.

This clone was counted once. The chain combines TRBV6-5 with TRBJ2-7, with 8 bases identical to TRBD2. Looked up from germline, CDR1 is MNHEY and CDR2 is SVGAGI. The CDR3 has 14 residues. Trimming cost V 2 bases and J 9 bases; bases outside gene matches: 9. The CDR3 here is CASSYAGGHLRQYF. The CDR3 DNA reads TGTGCCAGCAGTTACGCGGGGGGTCATCTAAGGCAGTACTTC.

The rearrangement joins TRBV11-1 to TRBJ2-7; 8 bases are shared with TRBD1. Germline V gene data show CDR1 as SGHAT and CDR2 as FQDESV (reference sequence). Germline trimming cut 4 bases from V and 3 bases from J; bases unmatched to any gene: 11. The CDR3 extends over 16 amino acids. The CDR3 bases are TGTGCCAGCAGCTATCCCAAAGGACAGGGAATCTACGAGCAGTACTTC. Protein product: CASSYPKGQGIYEQYF.

The chain couples TRBV7-2 to TRBJ2-2, with a tentative D call TRBD2 (7 bases). Germline V lookup: CDR1 SGHTA, CDR2 FQGNSA. The ends were cut back, 1 base at V and 7 bases at J, with 10 bases in the middle. CDR3 length equals 14 residues. For the CDR3, the DNA is TGTGCCAGCAGCTTAGTGGGGGGGCGCGGGGAGCTGTTTTTT. Its protein product is CASSLVGGRGELFF. Supplemented by reference TRBV7-2 and TRBJ2-2, the full variable domain reads GAGVSQSPSNKVTEKGKDVELRCDPISGHTALYWYRQSLGQGLEFLIYFQGNSAPDKSGLPSDRFSAERTGGSVSTLTIQRTQQEDSAVYLCASSLVGGRGELFFGEGSRLTVL.

The rearrangement links TRBV30 to TRBJ1-4, with unresolved D. V shed 1 base and J shed 6 bases, with 6 bases lying between them. This CDR3 is built from 12 residues. In germline, CDR1 is GTSNPN, CDR2 SVGIG (reference sequence). This CDR3 is CAWSAGDEKLFF. The CDR3 coding sequence is TGTGCCTGGAGTGCCGGGGATGAAAAACTGTTTTTT.

J is TRBJ2-1 and V is TRBV29-1; D gene ambiguous. The CDR3 consists of 12 residues. Germline CDR1 and CDR2: SQVTM and ANQGSEA. Trimming left V 0 bases short and J 6 bases short, with 6 bases between. For the CDR3, the DNA is TGCAGCGTTGAAGACCTGCGCAATGAGCAGTTCTTC. This sequence encodes CSVEDLRNEQFF.

V is TRBV14 and J is TRBJ2-5; no clear D. The CDR3 sequence is 13 residues long. CDR1 and CDR2 from the germline V gene are SGHDN and FVKESK. Between the trimmed V and J ends, which lost 1 base and 2 bases, there was a span of 5 bases. The CDR3 DNA reads TGTGCCAGCAGCCAAGGGCAGCAAGAGACCCAGTACTTC. It specifies CASSQGQQETQYF.

The chain links TRBV18 to TRBJ1-4, with 11 bases fitting TRBD1. This CDR3 has 15 amino acids. CDR1 is KGHSH and CDR2 is LQKENI in the germline V gene. V was pared by 5 bases and J by 3 bases, with 2 bases of the junction left unmatched. The CDR3 DNA follows: TGTGCCAGCTCAGCGGGACAGGGGGCTAATGAAAAACTGTTTTTT. Its translation is CASSAGQGANEKLFF.

The table lists this clone with a few counts. The chain employs TRBV10-3 and TRBJ1-1; no firm D call. V dropped 10 bases and J dropped 2 bases, with 8 bases sitting between them. The CDR3 has 11 residues. CDR1 and CDR2 from the germline V gene are ENHRY and SYGVKD. The CDR3 reads CATQENTEAFF. The CDR3 DNA sequence: TGTGCCACCCAGGAAAACACTGAAGCTTTCTTT.

The J gene is TRBJ1-5, the V gene TRBV18, with a tentative D call TRBD1 (6 bases). Trimming stripped 3 bases from V and 7 bases from J, with 13 bases between. CDR1 is KGHSH, CDR2 LQKENI, per germline. The CDR3 contains 14 residues. The CDR3 spells CASSPQGSGQPQHF. The DNA of the CDR3 is TGTGCCAGCTCACCTCAGGGGAGTGGGCAGCCCCAGCATTTT.

This chain uses TRBV6-1 with TRBJ2-2, with 7 bases that match TRBD1. This CDR3 is 15 amino acids long. J was trimmed by 5 bases and V by 6 bases; bases with no gene match: 9. CDR1 is MNHNS, CDR2 SASEGT, per germline. CDR3 DNA: TGTGCCAGCAGCGAACCCCGGACAGGTACCGGGGAGCTGTTTTTT. It codes for CASSEPRTGTGELFF.

The V call is TRBV30, the J call TRBJ1-5; TRBD1 aligns across 10 bases. The CDR3 is 20 residues long. The germline CDR1 and CDR2 sequences are GTSNPN and SVGIG (reference sequence). V was pared by 3 bases and J by 0 bases, with 17 bases of the junction left unmatched. CDR3 in amino acids: CAWRGGTRQGASYSNQPQHF. The CDR3 nucleotides read TGTGCCTGGAGAGGCGGGACTAGACAGGGGGCGAGTTATAGCAATCAGCCCCAGCATTTT.

The chain couples TRBV7-2 to TRBJ2-5, with 7 bases that match TRBD1. The DNA matches TRBJ2-7 better at its end, which makes the J call doubtful. Germline-derived CDR1 and CDR2 are SGHTA and FQGNSA. This CDR3 contains 15 residues. CDR3 coding DNA: TGTGCCAGCAGCTCAAGAGACAGGGCATCCTACGAGCAGTACTTC. Translation gives CASSSRDRASYEQYF.